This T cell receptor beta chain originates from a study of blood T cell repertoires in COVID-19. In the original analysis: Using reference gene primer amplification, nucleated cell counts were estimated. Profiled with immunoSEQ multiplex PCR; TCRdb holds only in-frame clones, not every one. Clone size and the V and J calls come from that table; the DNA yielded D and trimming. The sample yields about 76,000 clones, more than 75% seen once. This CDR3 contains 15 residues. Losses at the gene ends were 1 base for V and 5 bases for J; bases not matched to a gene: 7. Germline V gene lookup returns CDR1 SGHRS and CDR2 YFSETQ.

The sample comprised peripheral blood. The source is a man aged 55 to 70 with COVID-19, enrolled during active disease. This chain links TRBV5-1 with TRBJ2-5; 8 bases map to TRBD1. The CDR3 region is CASSLTGGFEETQYF. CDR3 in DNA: TGCGCCAGCAGCTTGACAGGGGGTTTTGAGGAGACCCAGTACTTC.